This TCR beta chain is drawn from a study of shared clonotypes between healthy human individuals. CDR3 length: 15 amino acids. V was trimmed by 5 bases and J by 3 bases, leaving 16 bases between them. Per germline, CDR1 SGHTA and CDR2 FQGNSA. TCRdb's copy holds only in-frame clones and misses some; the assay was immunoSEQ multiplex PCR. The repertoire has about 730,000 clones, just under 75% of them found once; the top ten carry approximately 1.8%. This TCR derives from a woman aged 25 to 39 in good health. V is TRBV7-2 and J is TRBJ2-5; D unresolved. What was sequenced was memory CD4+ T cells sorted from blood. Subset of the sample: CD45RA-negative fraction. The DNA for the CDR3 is TGTGCCAGCAGCCGGAACCCAGCCCGGGAAGAGACCCAGTACTTC. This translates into CASSRNPAREETQYF.